Each of the 10 T cell receptor beta chains below was sequenced from the same sample in a study of control samples from healthy donors and cancer patients. Method: immunoSEQ multiplex PCR; TCRdb's copy keeps in-frame clones and lacks some. The sample carries 100,000 to 150,000 clones, about 93% recorded once. The sample was blood. Every receptor here comes from a man aged 35 to 55 in good health.

The chain joins TRBV7-8 to TRBJ1-1, with 9 bases that match TRBD1. The CDR3 is 14 amino acids. Per germline, CDR1 SGHVS and CDR2 FQNEAQ. The trim removed 5 bases at V and 1 base at J, leaving 2 bases unmatched. This CDR3 reads CASSLDRGNTEAFF. In DNA, the CDR3 is TGTGCCAGCAGCCTGGACAGGGGGAACACTGAAGCTTTCTTT.

The J gene is TRBJ1-6, the V gene TRBV5-1; 10 bases fit TRBD1. With 6 bases clipped from V and 7 bases from J, the junction kept 7 bases outside the gene matches. The germline CDR1 and CDR2 sequences are SGHRS and YFSETQ. The CDR3 loop spans 15 amino acids. CDR3: CASKPPGQGNSPLHF. Written as DNA, the CDR3 is TGCGCCAGCAAGCCTCCGGGACAGGGGAATTCACCCCTCCACTTT.

Only one count was recorded for this clone. The chain joins TRBV9 to TRBJ1-6; TRBD1 matches at 9 bases. This CDR3 has 15 amino acids. V gave up 3 bases and J gave up 10 bases; unmatched junction bases: 8. Per the germline V gene, CDR1 is SGDLS and CDR2 is YYNGEE. This CDR3 reads CASSAETGGASPLHF. The CDR3 region has the DNA TGTGCCAGCAGCGCCGAAACAGGGGGCGCGTCACCCCTCCACTTT. Using reference TRBV9 and TRBJ1-6 for the parts outside the CDR3, the full variable domain is DSGVTQTPKHLITATGQRVTLRCSPRSGDLSVYWYQQSLDQGLQFLIQYYNGEERAKGNILERFSAQQFPDLHSELNLSSLELGDSALYFCASSAETGGASPLHFGNGTRLTVT.

The rearrangement links TRBV19 to TRBJ1-1; a weak D match, TRBD1 (5 bases). Trimming removed 1 base from V and 2 bases from J, with 11 bases in between. Germline CDR1 reads LNHDA; CDR2 reads SQIVND (reference sequence). The CDR3 runs 15 residues. CDR3 in amino acids: CASSIAGTVNTEAFF. The CDR3 nucleotides read TGTGCCAGTAGTATAGCCGGGACGGTAAACACTGAAGCTTTCTTT.

The gene calls are TRBV3-1 (or the pseudogene TRBV3-2) and TRBJ1-2; 7 positions agree with TRBD1. In germline, CDR1 is LGHDT, CDR2 YNNKEL (reference sequence). CDR3 length: 13 residues. V shed 4 bases, J shed 2 bases, and the junction held 1 base outside the gene matches. DNA for the CDR3: TGTGCCAGCAGCCGGGACAGAAACTATGGCTACACCTTC. This translates into CASSRDRNYGYTF.

In the case of this clone: Other DNA sequences within the sample encode an identical CDR3. V is TRBV5-4 and J is TRBJ2-5, with a weak D call TRBD2 (5 bases). V gave up 8 bases and J gave up 0 bases, with 14 bases separating them. Germline CDR1 SGHNT, CDR2 YYREEE (reference sequence). The CDR3 length is 14 residues. The CDR3 region is CASSLGADQETQYF. The CDR3 DNA reads TGTGCCAGTAGCCTAGGAGCGGACCAAGAGACCCAGTACTTC.

The chain is built from TRBV19 and TRBJ1-2; unclear D gene. The CDR3 totals 13 residues. CDR1 LNHDA and CDR2 SQIVND come from the germline V gene (reference sequence). V lost 8 bases to trimming and J lost 6 bases, with 16 bases between them. CDR3 sequence reads: CASYSGGSHGYTF. CDR3 DNA: TGTGCCAGTTATAGTGGAGGGAGTCATGGCTACACCTTC.

V and J are TRBV21-1 and TRBJ1-1; the D call TRBD1 from the table was never checked on the DNA. TRBV21-1 is deemed a pseudogene. This CDR3 region has 18 residues. CDR3 coding DNA: TGTGCCAGCAGCAAAGTTGGCCGGGACAGGGGGTTAAGGACTGAAGCTTTCTTT. Translation: CASSKVGRDRGLRTEAFF.

This clone was observed a single time. The chain carries TRBV24-1 and TRBJ1-6; D is undetermined. Germline lookup yields CDR1 KGHDR and CDR2 SFDVKD. Deletions cut 0 bases from V and 0 bases from J, with 14 bases between. The CDR3 has 19 residues. The CDR3 nucleotides read TGTGCCACCAGTGATTTGAAGGGTCTACCCAGCTCCTATAATTCACCCCTCCACTTT. Protein sequence: CATSDLKGLPSSYNSPLHF.

The V gene is TRBV5-1, the J gene TRBJ1-3; 7 bases fit TRBD1. The CDR3 loop spans 14 amino acids. V lost 0 bases to trimming and J lost 4 bases; unmatched junction nucleotides: 1. Per the germline V gene, CDR1 is SGHRS and CDR2 is YFSETQ. The CDR3 DNA sequence: TGCGCCAGCAGCTTGGGGACAGGCGGAAACACCATATATTTT. As protein: CASSLGTGGNTIYF.